The 10 T cell receptor beta chains below all came from one sample that was sequenced in a study of cytomegalovirus exposure and HLA in healthy donors. The PCR contained 60 Vbeta and 13 Jbeta primers. The assay was immunoSEQ multiplex PCR, and TCRdb's table has in-frame clones only and misses some. The sample has tens of thousands of clones; around 81% are singletons. Sequencing was performed on PBMCs. The receptors were sampled from a man aged 35 to 55 in good health and CMV-seronegative.

The chain has TRBV4-2 and TRBJ2-6; D unclear. Per germline, CDR1 LGHNA and CDR2 YNFKEQ. The CDR3 is made up of 17 amino acids. V lost 0 bases to trimming and J lost 0 bases, with 9 bases between them. In DNA, the CDR3 is TGTGCCAGCAGCCAAGATGGGCCGATCTCTGGGGCCAACGTCCTGACTTTC. Protein sequence: CASSQDGPISGANVLTF.

This chain links TRBV28 with TRBJ2-1; 12 nucleotides agree with TRBD2. The CDR3 consists of 15 residues. Germline lookup yields CDR1 MDHEN and CDR2 SYDVKM. J gave up 4 bases and V 6 bases, and 4 bases lay outside the gene matches. The CDR3 loop is CASRELAGGYNEQFF. The CDR3, as DNA: TGTGCCAGCAGAGAACTAGCGGGAGGTTACAATGAGCAGTTCTTC.

J is TRBJ2-5 and V is TRBV5-1, with 8 bases fitting TRBD1. The J segment lost 2 bases and the V segment lost 4 bases, leaving 4 bases of the junction unmatched. This CDR3 comprises 14 residues. The germline V gene encodes CDR1 SGHRS and CDR2 YFSETQ. The CDR3 DNA sequence: TGCGCCAGCAGCCCCAGGACAGGGCAAGAGACCCAGTACTTC. Its translation is CASSPRTGQETQYF.

The V gene is TRBV6-5, the J gene TRBJ1-4; 7 nucleotides agree with TRBD1. This CDR3 is built from 15 residues. J was trimmed by 5 bases and V by 6 bases; bases with no gene match: 9. CDR1 and CDR2 (germline): MNHEY, SVGAGI. CDR3 DNA sequence: TGTGCCAGCAGGGGGACCGGGACAGCAAATGAAAAACTGTTTTTT. It yields the protein CASRGTGTANEKLFF.

This clone was found a few times. V and J are TRBV6-1 and TRBJ2-7; perhaps TRBD2 as D (5 bases). Per the germline V gene, CDR1 is MNHNS and CDR2 is SASEGT. Trimming removed 7 bases from V and 0 bases from J, with 16 bases in between. This CDR3 contains 15 residues. CDR3 amino acids: CASTPSPGFSYEQYF. The CDR3 nucleotides read TGTGCCAGCACTCCCAGCCCGGGGTTCTCCTACGAGCAGTACTTC.

A single count supports this clone. The rearrangement joins TRBV29-1 to TRBJ1-2, with TRBD1 matching over 9 bases. J gave up 6 bases and V 1 base, and 3 bases lay outside the gene matches. Germline values: CDR1 SQVTM, CDR2 ANQGSEA. CDR3 length equals 13 residues. In DNA, the CDR3 is TGCAGCGTTGAAGGGGACAGGGTGGATGGCTACACCTTC. Amino acids: CSVEGDRVDGYTF.

DNA of the CDR3: TGTGCCAGCAGTCTCCCTAGCGGACGTGCCGGGACTAGCGGGAGGGCGGACGAGCAGTACTTC. Residues: CASSLPSGRAGTSGRADEQYF. V and J are TRBV2 and TRBJ2-5; 16 positions match TRBD2. The DNA end lines up better with TRBJ2-7; the J call may be wrong. Germline CDR1 reads SNHLY; CDR2 reads FYNNEI. The CDR3 spans 21 residues.

This clone appeared a single time. A junction boundary mismatches the germline segment, possibly from a read error. V usage is TRBV30 and J usage is TRBJ2-4, with 9 bases matching TRBD1. Germline CDR1 and CDR2: GTSNPN and SVGIG (reference sequence). This CDR3 spans 14 amino acids. CDR3 protein: CAWCRGTGWNSQYF. The CDR3 DNA sequence: TGTGCCTGGTGTCGAGGGACAGGGTGGAACAGTCAGTACTTC.

This chain links TRBV6-5 with TRBJ1-3, with D possibly being TRBD1 (5 bases). Looked up from germline, CDR1 is MNHEY and CDR2 is SVGAGI. This CDR3 is 13 amino acids long. V lost 5 bases and J lost 2, with 7 bases in between. In DNA form, the CDR3 reads TGTGCCAGCAGTAGGACAACTGGAAACACCATATATTTT. This encodes CASSRTTGNTIYF.

This clone occurred a few times. V is TRBV4-2 and J is TRBJ2-1, with 8 bases fitting TRBD2. The CDR3 has 16 amino acids. The germline V gene encodes CDR1 LGHNA and CDR2 YNFKEQ. The V and J ends lost 4 bases and 0 bases, in that order; junction bases with no gene match: 5. The CDR3 reads CASSLTSGSSYNEQFF. In DNA, the CDR3 is TGTGCCAGCAGCCTAACCAGCGGGAGCTCCTACAATGAGCAGTTCTTC.